This T cell receptor (beta chain) is drawn from a study of blood T cells in healthy people across ages. This CDR3 is built from 10 residues. V dropped 2 bases and J dropped 7 bases, with 6 bases sitting between them. Germline V gene data show CDR1 as SQVTM and CDR2 as ANQGSEA. Study-level points and caveats: Diversity was higher, and naive CD4+ cells more numerous, in long-lived donors than in aged donors. A roughly linear fall in TCR beta diversity per million T cells was seen with increasing age.

The donors, aged roughly 6 to 95, were healthy Caucasians from Russia. Regarding this clonotype: Its antigen is undetermined.

Using a J-beta primer mix together with a sample-barcoded 5' primer, a second PCR was run for roughly 7 to 12 cycles. Every sample produced at least 2.5 million CDR3-containing paired-end reads. Using its own MiXCR run on the 5' RACE reads, TCRdb lists one record per CDR3 protein. Of 1.5 million to 2 million distinct CDR3 sequences listed, about two fifths are singletons. Sequencing used blood. This rearrangement joins TRBV29-1 to TRBJ2-7; D gene uncertain. This sequence was found in a human donor in good health. The CDR3 is CSVELYEQYF. As DNA, the CDR3 is TGCAGCGTTGAACTATATGAGCAGTACTTC.